The clone carrying this T cell receptor beta chain was counted once. The antigen is unknown. V lost 3 bases, J lost 4 bases, and 8 bases stayed unmatched. Germline V lookup: CDR1 GTSNPN, CDR2 SVGIG (reference sequence). The CDR3 runs 15 residues. The data were obtained in a study of cytomegalovirus exposure and HLA in healthy donors. General observations from the study: Most sequenced TCRs were rare (though some public TCRs occurred in many donors).

In the PCR, 60 Vbeta and 13 Jbeta primers were used. Using immunoSEQ multiplex PCR, the repertoire was profiled, and TCRdb retains in-frame clones only, with some absent. The sample shows a few hundred thousand clones, roughly 90% of them seen only once. The chain joins TRBV30 to TRBJ2-7, with 11 bases fitting TRBD1. Sequencing input: PBMCs. This sequence originates from a woman in her late teens or twenties in good health and CMV-seronegative. The CDR3 nucleotides are TGTGCCTGGAGCCGGAGGGACAGGGGGGTTTACGAGCAGTACTTC. Its protein is CAWSRRDRGVYEQYF.